A selection of T cell receptor beta chains follows, all from one sample in a study of cytomegalovirus exposure and HLA in healthy donors. The protocol was immunoSEQ multiplex PCR, while the TCRdb copy is restricted to in-frame clones and leaves out a portion. The repertoire holds 60,000 to 70,000 clones, around 89% seen once, with 1.7% in the top ten. The sequenced sample consisted of PBMCs. The receptors originated from a woman aged 18-30 years in good health and CMV-seronegative. CDR3s include the opening cysteine and the closing phenylalanine or tryptophan. Each record gives: J gene, V gene, CDR3 length, clone size, D gene, CDR3 protein, CDR3 DNA. D genes are given only for firm matches. Only some rows state a clone size, as once, few, many or a class for expanded clones.

J gene: TRBJ1-1
V gene: TRBV19
CDR3 length: 15
clone size: NA
D gene: TRBD1
CDR3 protein: CASALWDRGSTEAFF
CDR3 DNA: TGTGCCAGCGCCCTGTGGGACAGGGGGAGCACTGAAGCTTTCTTT

J gene: TRBJ2-1
V gene: TRBV9
CDR3 length: 17
clone size: NA
D gene: TRBD1
CDR3 protein: CASSRTGGLGSYNEQFF
CDR3 DNA: TGTGCCAGCAGCCGAACAGGGGGCCTGGGGTCCTACAATGAGCAGTTCTTC

J gene: TRBJ1-5
V gene: TRBV7-2
CDR3 length: 13
clone size: NA
D gene: NA
CDR3 protein: CASSFGPIQPQHF
CDR3 DNA: TGTGCCAGCAGCTTTGGGCCAATCCAGCCCCAGCATTTT

J gene: TRBJ2-2
V gene: TRBV28
CDR3 length: 14
clone size: NA
D gene: NA
CDR3 protein: CASSLPQNTGELFF
CDR3 DNA: TGTGCCAGCAGTCTCCCACAGAACACCGGGGAGCTGTTTTTT

J gene: TRBJ1-2
V gene: TRBV9
CDR3 length: 14
clone size: NA
D gene: TRBD1
CDR3 protein: CASSGGQGNYGYTF
CDR3 DNA: TGTGCCAGCAGCGGAGGACAGGGAAACTATGGCTACACCTTC

J gene: TRBJ1-1
V gene: TRBV28
CDR3 length: 12
clone size: NA
D gene: TRBD1
CDR3 protein: CASSRPGGIAFF
CDR3 DNA: TGTGCCAGCAGTCGTCCAGGGGGTATAGCTTTCTTT

J gene: TRBJ2-1
V gene: TRBV5-1
CDR3 length: 16
clone size: NA
D gene: TRBD2
CDR3 protein: CASSSFSGGGYNEQFF
CDR3 DNA: TGCGCCAGCAGCTCCTTTAGCGGGGGGGGCTACAATGAGCAGTTCTTC

J gene: TRBJ1-1
V gene: TRBV7-2
CDR3 length: 15
clone size: once
D gene: TRBD1
CDR3 protein: CASSSHMTGGTEAFF
CDR3 DNA: TGTGCCAGCAGCTCACACATGACAGGGGGAACTGAAGCTTTCTTT

J gene: TRBJ2-2
V gene: TRBV4-3
CDR3 length: 15
clone size: NA
D gene: NA
CDR3 protein: CASSQDLENTGELFF
CDR3 DNA: TGCGCCAGCAGCCAAGATTTAGAAAACACCGGGGAGCTGTTTTTT

J gene: TRBJ1-3
V gene: TRBV4-2
CDR3 length: 16
clone size: NA
D gene: TRBD1
CDR3 protein: CASSPLQGADGNTIYF
CDR3 DNA: TGTGCCAGCAGCCCACTGCAGGGGGCAGATGGAAACACCATATATTTT

J gene: TRBJ1-1
V gene: TRBV27
CDR3 length: 14
clone size: NA
D gene: NA
CDR3 protein: CASKFPGTGTEAFF
CDR3 DNA: TGTGCCAGCAAATTTCCGGGAACGGGCACTGAAGCTTTCTTT

J gene: TRBJ2-2
V gene: TRBV10-3
CDR3 length: 15
clone size: few
D gene: TRBD1
CDR3 protein: CAIRADREDPGELFF
CDR3 DNA: TGTGCCATCAGGGCGGACAGGGAAGATCCCGGGGAGCTGTTTTTT

J gene: TRBJ1-1
V gene: TRBV9
CDR3 length: 13
clone size: NA
D gene: NA
CDR3 protein: CASSSSLNTEAFF
CDR3 DNA: TGTGCCAGCAGCTCTTCCTTGAACACTGAAGCTTTCTTT

J gene: TRBJ2-5
V gene: TRBV7-2
CDR3 length: 12
clone size: NA
D gene: NA
CDR3 protein: CASSLNGETQYF
CDR3 DNA: TGTGCCAGCAGCTTAAACGGGGAGACCCAGTACTTC

J gene: TRBJ1-2
V gene: TRBV4-2
CDR3 length: 14
clone size: once
D gene: NA
CDR3 protein: CASSQDAGNYGYTF
CDR3 DNA: TGTGCCAGCAGCCAAGATGCCGGGAACTATGGCTACACCTTC

J gene: TRBJ1-1
V gene: TRBV7-8
CDR3 length: 14
clone size: NA
D gene: NA
CDR3 protein: CASSLAEGRTEAFF
CDR3 DNA: TGTGCCAGCAGCTTAGCGGAGGGACGCACTGAAGCTTTCTTT

J gene: TRBJ2-3
V gene: TRBV18
CDR3 length: 15
clone size: NA
D gene: NA
CDR3 protein: CASSQSKTDTDTQYF
CDR3 DNA: TGTGCCAGCTCACAATCGAAGACAGACACAGATACGCAGTATTTT

J gene: TRBJ2-7
V gene: TRBV9
CDR3 length: 15
clone size: NA
D gene: TRBD1
CDR3 protein: CASSVGSTGGYEQYF
CDR3 DNA: TGTGCCAGCAGCGTAGGGTCGACAGGGGGCTACGAGCAGTACTTC

J gene: TRBJ2-3
V gene: TRBV5-1
CDR3 length: 16
clone size: NA
D gene: TRBD2
CDR3 protein: CASSLVSSGSTDTQYF
CDR3 DNA: TGCGCCAGCAGCTTGGTGTCTAGCGGGAGCACAGATACGCAGTATTTT

J gene: TRBJ2-1
V gene: TRBV10-3
CDR3 length: 12
clone size: NA
D gene: NA
CDR3 protein: CAIREGLNEQFF
CDR3 DNA: TGTGCCATCAGGGAGGGCCTTAATGAGCAGTTCTTC

J gene: TRBJ2-1
V gene: TRBV30
CDR3 length: 15
clone size: NA
D gene: NA
CDR3 protein: CAWGAGLRGWDEQFF
CDR3 DNA: TGTGCCTGGGGTGCCGGCCTTCGGGGTTGGGATGAGCAGTTCTTC